One and the same sample provided the 17 T cell receptor beta chains below, sequenced in a study of CD8+CD57+ T cells in acquired aplastic anemia. TCR beta VDJ and CDR3 were profiled, and genomic DNA was the template. TCRdb re-called the reads through MiXCR, storing one row per CDR3 protein. The sample lists 180,000 or so distinct CDR3 sequences; roughly half were seen once. Sequenced material: sorted CD4+, CD8+, or CD8+CD57+ T cells (not recorded which) from PBMCs. The receptor set was obtained from a human donor in good health.

This clonotype has a count of ten or more. The chain carries TRBV7-9 and TRBJ2-2; 9 nucleotides align to TRBD1. The junction had 2 bases not matched to a gene; V was cut back by 5 bases and J by 4 bases. Germline V lookup: CDR1 SEHNR, CDR2 FQNEAQ (reference sequence). This CDR3 is built from 14 residues. CDR3 region: CASSRGQGTGELFF. The CDR3 DNA reads as TGTGCCAGCAGCCGGGGACAGGGCACCGGGGAGCTGTTTTTT. The complete variable domain, with remaining parts taken from reference TRBV7-9 and TRBJ2-2, reads DTGVSQNPRHKITKRGQNVTFRCDPISEHNRLYWYRQTLGQGPEFLTYFQNEAQLEKSRLLSDRFSAERPKGSFSTLEIQRTEQGDSAMYLCASSRGQGTGELFFGEGSRLTVL.

About this clonotype: The junction departs from germline at one end; a sequencing error may be responsible. The chain links TRBV5-1 to TRBJ2-1; 15 bases fit TRBD2. This CDR3 has 17 amino acids. Germline CDR1 reads SGHRS; CDR2 reads YFSETQ. This CDR3 reads CASSIWTSGRAHNEQFF. The CDR3 DNA is TGTGCCAGCAGCATTTGGACTAGCGGGAGGGCCCACAATGAGCAGTTCTTC.

This clonotype was seen at least ten times. The chain joins TRBV19 to TRBJ1-6, with TRBD1 matching 7 bases. The CDR3 is made up of 14 amino acids. The V segment lost 6 bases and the J segment 7 bases; nucleotides outside the gene matches: 6. The germline gives CDR1 LNHDA, CDR2 SQIVND (reference sequence). This CDR3 is CASRPTTGNSPLHF. CDR3 in DNA: TGTGCCAGTAGGCCCACGACAGGGAATTCACCCCTCCACTTT.

This chain joins TRBV24-1 and TRBJ2-7; 11 positions match TRBD1. Losses at the gene ends were 4 bases for V and 5 bases for J; bases not matched to a gene: 6. The CDR3 extends over 15 amino acids. Per germline, CDR1 KGHDR and CDR2 SFDVKD. The CDR3 loop is CATSDPDRGLDEQYF. The CDR3, as DNA: TGTGCCACCAGTGACCCGGACAGGGGGCTCGACGAGCAGTACTTC.

V usage is TRBV10-3 and J usage is TRBJ2-5; 8 positions match TRBD2. The V gene's germline CDR1 is ENHRY and CDR2 SYGVKD. The CDR3 extends over 14 amino acids. Trimming at V came to 6 bases and at J to 5 bases, leaving 8 bases not matched to a gene. The CDR3 sequence: CAISGGAFAETQYF. As DNA, the CDR3 is TGTGCCATCAGCGGGGGGGCCTTTGCGGAGACCCAGTACTTC.

V and J are TRBV6-5 and TRBJ2-1; 8 bases align to TRBD2. Germline lookup yields CDR1 MNHEY and CDR2 SVGAGI. J gave up 11 bases and V 3 bases, and 12 bases lay outside the gene matches. This CDR3 has 15 residues. The CDR3 here is CASSYGAGALAKQFF. As DNA, the CDR3 is TGTGCCAGCAGTTATGGAGCGGGAGCCCTTGCCAAGCAGTTCTTC.

The table lists this clonotype with many counts. This chain uses TRBV7-8 with TRBJ2-1; D is possibly TRBD2 (6 bases). Trimming shortened V by 3 bases and J by 2 bases, and 14 bases separated the two germline ends. The length of the CDR3 is 16 residues. CDR1 is SGHVS and CDR2 is FQNEAQ in the germline V gene. Here the CDR3 reads CASSFRRTNPYNEQFF. DNA for the CDR3: TGTGCCAGCAGCTTTAGAAGGACTAACCCCTACAATGAGCAGTTCTTC.

This clonotype was recorded many times. This rearrangement joins TRBV5-4 to TRBJ1-1; tentatively, D is TRBD1 (5 bases). CDR1 SGHNT and CDR2 YYREEE come from the germline V gene (reference sequence). The CDR3 loop spans 15 amino acids. V lost 4 bases, J lost 1 base, and 14 bases lay in between. The CDR3 here is CASSATGTPNTEAFF. In nucleotides, the CDR3 is TGTGCCAGCAGCGCCACCGGGACGCCGAACACTGAAGCTTTCTTT.

The chain uses TRBV15 and TRBJ1-6; a possible D gene is TRBD1 (5 bases). Germline CDR1 and CDR2: LNHNV and YYDKDF (reference sequence). The CDR3 runs to 14 residues. Trimming shortened V by 1 base and J by 7 bases, and 8 bases separated the two germline ends. The CDR3 protein is CATSRVGENSPLHF. The DNA for the CDR3 is TGTGCCACCAGCAGAGTGGGGGAAAATTCACCCCTCCACTTT.

This clonotype has a count of ten or more. The rearrangement links TRBV7-9 to TRBJ1-2; 8 bases map to TRBD1. Trimming took 6 bases from V and 7 from J; bases not matched to a gene: 16. This CDR3 contains 16 residues. Germline V gives CDR1 SEHNR, CDR2 FQNEAQ (reference sequence). The CDR3 DNA reads TGTGCCAGCAGGGCTCTAGGACAGGGACGTAACGGTGGCTACACCTTC. Translation gives CASRALGQGRNGGYTF.

This clonotype was seen only a few times. V is TRBV27 and J is TRBJ1-4; D not resolved. Trimming left V 4 bases short and J 2 bases short, with 11 bases between. The CDR3 contains 15 residues. Germline assignment: CDR1 MNHEY and CDR2 SMNVEV (reference sequence). The CDR3 is CASSSHSDTNEKLFF. Written as DNA, the CDR3 is TGTGCCAGCAGTTCTCACAGCGACACTAATGAAAAACTGTTTTTT.

This clonotype was observed at least ten times. The chain links TRBV20-1 to TRBJ1-5, with D maybe TRBD1 (5 bases). The CDR3 contains 13 residues. From germline, CDR1 is DFQATT and CDR2 SNEGSKA (reference sequence). V lost 3 bases, J lost 6 bases, and 12 bases lay in between. The CDR3 protein is CSASERGRQPQHF. The CDR3 DNA reads TGCAGTGCTAGTGAGAGGGGACGTCAGCCCCAGCATTTT.

The chain carries TRBV19 and TRBJ1-2; 10 bases agree with TRBD1. Trimming cost V 8 bases and J 0 bases; bases outside gene matches: 3. The CDR3 covers 14 residues. The germline gives CDR1 LNHDA, CDR2 SQIVND (reference sequence). CDR3 nucleotide sequence: TGTGCCAGTTGGGACAGGGGCGCTAACTATGGCTACACCTTC. This sequence encodes CASWDRGANYGYTF.

This clonotype was detected a few times. This rearrangement joins TRBV12-3 or TRBV12-4 to TRBJ2-7; D is possibly TRBD1 (6 bases). The CDR3 contains 13 residues. V gave up 4 bases and J gave up 2 bases, with 9 bases separating them. Here the CDR3 DNA reads TGTGCCAGCAGTTCAGGGGTTGCCTACGAGCAGTACTTC. It codes for CASSSGVAYEQYF.

The chain uses TRBV11-2 and TRBJ2-7; possible D gene TRBD1, 6 bases. V shed 5 bases and J shed 0 bases, with 11 bases lying between them. The length of the CDR3 is 14 residues. Germline CDR1 SGHAT, CDR2 FQNNGV. CDR3 protein: CASSKDRSSYEQYF. As DNA, the CDR3 is TGTGCCAGCAGCAAGGACAGAAGCTCCTACGAGCAGTACTTC.

This chain links TRBV25-1 with TRBJ1-2; D not certain. The CDR3 extends over 15 amino acids. Germline CDR1 is MGHDK and CDR2 is SYGVNS. The V end was cut by 2 bases, the J end by 4 bases, with 14 bases between. CDR3 nucleotide sequence: TGTGCCAGCAGTGAAGGTGTAACGGGCATCTATGGCTACACCTTC. It specifies CASSEGVTGIYGYTF.

This clonotype was counted ten times or more. V usage is TRBV10-3 and J usage is TRBJ2-7; D is unclear. Germline-derived CDR1 and CDR2 are ENHRY and SYGVKD. V lost 1 base and J lost 5, with 6 bases in between. The length of the CDR3 is 12 residues. CDR3 region: CAISELVNEQYF. The CDR3 DNA follows: TGTGCCATCAGTGAGTTGGTTAACGAGCAGTACTTC.